The entry below gives a single T cell receptor beta chain sequence along with its context. The antigen remains undetermined. The germline V and J ends were trimmed by 5 bases and 0 bases, with 11 bases remaining between them. CDR1 is LNHDA and CDR2 is SQIVND in the germline V gene (reference sequence). The CDR3 is 14 residues long. The data are from a study of shared clonotypes between healthy human individuals. Measured with immunoSEQ multiplex PCR; TCRdb has only the in-frame clones, and not every one. The profile covers around 1.4 million clones, with approximately 98.5% appearing a single time and about 0.34% taken by the ten largest. Caucasian adults residing in Nashville, Tennessee made up all the donors. Study findings and constraints: Larger estimated richness was generally recorded for naive subsets relative to memory subsets. For naive CD4 cells, approximately 5% of clonotypes were shared across a few donors.

The specimen was naive CD4+ T cells sorted from blood. Subset defined: CD45RA+ positively selected. The J gene is TRBJ2-7, the V gene TRBV19, with D perhaps TRBD1 (6 bases). This clonotype was obtained from a man under 40 in good health. The CDR3 nucleotides read TGTGCCAGTAGTCTAGGACAGAACTCCTACGAGCAGTACTTC. Amino acid sequence: CASSLGQNSYEQYF.